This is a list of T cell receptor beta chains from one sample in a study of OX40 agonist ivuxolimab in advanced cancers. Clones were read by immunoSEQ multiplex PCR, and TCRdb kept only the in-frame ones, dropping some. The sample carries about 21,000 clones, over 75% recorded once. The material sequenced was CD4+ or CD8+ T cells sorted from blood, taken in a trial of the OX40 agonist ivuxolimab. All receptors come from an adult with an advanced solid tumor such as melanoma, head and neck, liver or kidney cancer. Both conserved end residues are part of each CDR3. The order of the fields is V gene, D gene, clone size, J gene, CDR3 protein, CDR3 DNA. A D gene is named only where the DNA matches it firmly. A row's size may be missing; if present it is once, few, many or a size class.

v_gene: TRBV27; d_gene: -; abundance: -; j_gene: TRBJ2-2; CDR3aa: CASWPWTGRATGELFF; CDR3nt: TGTGCCAGCTGGCCCTGGACAGGGAGGGCCACCGGGGAGCTGTTTTTT
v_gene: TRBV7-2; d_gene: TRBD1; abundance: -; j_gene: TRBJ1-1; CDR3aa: CASSWGTANTEAFF; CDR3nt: TGTGCCAGCAGCTGGGGGACAGCGAACACTGAAGCTTTCTTT
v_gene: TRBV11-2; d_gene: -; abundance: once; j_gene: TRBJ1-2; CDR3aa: CASSLAGEYGYTF; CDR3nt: TGTGCCAGCAGCTTAGCGGGGGAATATGGCTACACCTTC
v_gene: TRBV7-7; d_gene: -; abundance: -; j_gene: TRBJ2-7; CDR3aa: CASSLGTGFSNEQYF; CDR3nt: TGTGCCAGCAGCTTGGGTACCGGGTTTAGCAACGAGCAGTACTTC
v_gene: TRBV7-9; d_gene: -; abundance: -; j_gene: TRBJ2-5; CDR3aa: CASSPPGLVETQYF; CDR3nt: TGTGCCAGCAGCCCCCCCGGACTTGTGGAGACCCAGTACTTC
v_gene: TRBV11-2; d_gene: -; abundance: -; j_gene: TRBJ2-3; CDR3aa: CASSPRPLTRETDTQYF; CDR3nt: TGTGCCAGCAGCCCCCGACCCCTAACACGGGAGACAGATACGCAGTATTTT
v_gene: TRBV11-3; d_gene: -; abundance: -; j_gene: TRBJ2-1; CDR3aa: CASSSMGAGASDTEQFF; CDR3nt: TGTGCCAGCAGCTCAATGGGCGCGGGGGCTTCAGACACTGAGCAGTTCTTC
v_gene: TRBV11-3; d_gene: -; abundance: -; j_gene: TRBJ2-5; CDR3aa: CASSLEGGETQYF; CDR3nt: TGTGCCAGCAGCTTAGAAGGGGGGGAGACCCAGTACTTC
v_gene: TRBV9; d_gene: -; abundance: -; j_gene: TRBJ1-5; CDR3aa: CASSVGGAGNQPQHF; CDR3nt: TGTGCCAGCAGCGTTGGAGGGGCCGGCAATCAGCCCCAGCATTTT
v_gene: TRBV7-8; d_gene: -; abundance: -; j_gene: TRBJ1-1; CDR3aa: CASSPFGGGGTEAFF; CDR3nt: TGTGCCAGCAGCCCGTTCGGGGGCGGGGGCACTGAAGCTTTCTTT
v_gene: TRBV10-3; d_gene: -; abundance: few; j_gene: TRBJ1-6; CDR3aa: CAISVGNNSPLHF; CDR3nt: TGTGCCATCAGTGTTGGGAATAATTCACCCCTCCACTTT
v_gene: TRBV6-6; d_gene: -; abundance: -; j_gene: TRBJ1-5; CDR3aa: CASSHGRGQPQHF; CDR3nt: TGTGCCAGCAGTCACGGACGGGGCCAGCCCCAGCATTTT
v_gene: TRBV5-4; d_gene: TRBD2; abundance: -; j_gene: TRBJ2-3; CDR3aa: CASSSPGLAGHTDTQYF; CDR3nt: TGTGCCAGCAGCTCTCCGGGACTAGCGGGCCACACAGATACGCAGTATTTT
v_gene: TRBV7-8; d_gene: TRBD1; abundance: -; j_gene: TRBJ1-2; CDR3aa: CASSSSTGGIGYGYTF; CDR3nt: TGTGCCAGCAGCTCAAGTACAGGGGGTATCGGCTATGGCTACACCTTC
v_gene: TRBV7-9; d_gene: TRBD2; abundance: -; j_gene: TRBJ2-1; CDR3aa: CASSLGLAGGREQFF; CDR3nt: TGTGCCAGCAGTTTGGGACTAGCGGGGGGGCGTGAGCAGTTCTTC
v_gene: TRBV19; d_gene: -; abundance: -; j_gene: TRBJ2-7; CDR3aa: CASGGGAYYEQYF; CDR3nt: TGTGCCAGTGGGGGGGGCGCCTACTACGAGCAGTACTTC
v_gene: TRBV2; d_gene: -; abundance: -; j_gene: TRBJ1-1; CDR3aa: CASWRNTEAFF; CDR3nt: TGTGCCAGCTGGAGGAACACTGAAGCTTTCTTT
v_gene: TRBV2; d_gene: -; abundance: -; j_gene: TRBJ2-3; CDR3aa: CASRGRSFTDTQYF; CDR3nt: TGTGCCAGCAGGGGCCGGTCGTTCACAGATACGCAGTATTTT
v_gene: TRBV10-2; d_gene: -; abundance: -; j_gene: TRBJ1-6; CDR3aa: CASSEDGALYNSPLHF; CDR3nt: TGCGCCAGCAGTGAAGATGGGGCCTTATATAATTCACCCCTCCACTTT
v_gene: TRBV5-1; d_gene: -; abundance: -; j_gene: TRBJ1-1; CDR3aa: CASTRTGSTEAFF; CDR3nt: TGCGCCAGCACCAGGACCGGGAGCACTGAAGCTTTCTTT
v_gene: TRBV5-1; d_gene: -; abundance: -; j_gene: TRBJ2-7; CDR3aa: CASSLENGIYEQYF; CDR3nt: TGCGCCAGCAGCTTGGAAAACGGGATCTACGAGCAGTACTTC
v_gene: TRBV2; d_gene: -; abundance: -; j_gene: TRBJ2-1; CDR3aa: CASSAPGSSNEQFF; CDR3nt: TGTGCCAGCAGTGCCCCCGGGAGTTCCAATGAGCAGTTCTTC
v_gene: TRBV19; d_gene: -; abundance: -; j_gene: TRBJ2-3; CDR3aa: CASSTGVENYPSTDTQYF; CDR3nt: TGTGCCAGTAGTACGGGGGTTGAGAACTACCCTAGCACAGATACGCAGTATTTT
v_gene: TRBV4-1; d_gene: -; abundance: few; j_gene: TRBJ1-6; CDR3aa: CASGLNNSPLHF; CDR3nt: TGCGCCAGCGGCCTAAACAATTCACCCCTCCACTTT
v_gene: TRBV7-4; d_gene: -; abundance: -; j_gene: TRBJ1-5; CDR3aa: CASSLEQRNQPQHF; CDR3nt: TGTGCCAGCAGCTTGGAACAGCGTAATCAGCCCCAGCATTTT
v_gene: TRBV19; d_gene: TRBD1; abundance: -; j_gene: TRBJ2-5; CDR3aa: CASSWGQGGQETQYF; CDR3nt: TGTGCCAGTAGTTGGGGACAGGGGGGACAAGAGACCCAGTACTTC
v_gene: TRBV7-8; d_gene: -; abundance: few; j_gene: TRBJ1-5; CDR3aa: CASSLLGYQPQHF; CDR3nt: TGTGCCAGCAGCTTACTTGGGTATCAGCCCCAGCATTTT
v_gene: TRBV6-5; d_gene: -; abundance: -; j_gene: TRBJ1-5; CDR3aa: CASSSQGGSNQPQHF; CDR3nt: TGTGCCAGCAGCTCACAGGGAGGGAGCAATCAGCCCCAGCATTTT
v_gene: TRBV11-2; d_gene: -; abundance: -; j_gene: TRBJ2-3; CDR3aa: CASSVTVGSTDTQYF; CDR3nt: TGTGCCAGCAGCGTCACGGTCGGCAGCACAGATACGCAGTATTTT
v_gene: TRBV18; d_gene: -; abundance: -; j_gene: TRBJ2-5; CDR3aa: CASSENDRSLETQYF; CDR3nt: TGTGCCAGCTCAGAAAACGACAGGTCATTAGAGACCCAGTACTTC
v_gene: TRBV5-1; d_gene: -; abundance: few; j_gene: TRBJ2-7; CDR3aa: CASSPLRQYEQYF; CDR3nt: TGCGCCAGCAGTCCTCTCCGACAGTACGAGCAGTACTTC
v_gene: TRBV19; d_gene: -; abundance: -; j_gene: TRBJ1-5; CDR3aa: CASSIIRENQPQHF; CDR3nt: TGTGCCAGTAGTATCATCAGGGAGAATCAGCCCCAGCATTTT
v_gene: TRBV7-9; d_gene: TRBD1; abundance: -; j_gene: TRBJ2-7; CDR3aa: CASSGPGQSSYEQYF; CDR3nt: TGTGCCAGCAGCGGACCGGGACAGAGCTCCTACGAGCAGTACTTC
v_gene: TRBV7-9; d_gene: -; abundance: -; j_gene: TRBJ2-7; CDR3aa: CASSLDTQGRWYEQYF; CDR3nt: TGTGCCAGCAGCTTAGATACGCAGGGGCGCTGGTACGAGCAGTACTTC
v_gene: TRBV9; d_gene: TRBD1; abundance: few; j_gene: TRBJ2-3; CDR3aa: CASSGQGVTSTDTQYF; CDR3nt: TGTGCCAGCAGCGGACAGGGCGTAACTAGCACAGATACGCAGTATTTT
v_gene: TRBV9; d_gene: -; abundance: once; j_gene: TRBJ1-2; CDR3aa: CASSATEIYGYTF; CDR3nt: TGTGCCAGCAGCGCCACAGAGATCTATGGCTACACCTTC
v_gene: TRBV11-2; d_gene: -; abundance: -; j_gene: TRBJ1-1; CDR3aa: CASSSARGQNTEAFF; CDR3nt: TGTGCCAGCAGCTCAGCCAGGGGCCAGAACACTGAAGCTTTCTTT
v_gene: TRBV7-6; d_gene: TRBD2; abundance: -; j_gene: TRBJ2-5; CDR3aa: CASSKARGLAGGPGETQYF; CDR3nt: TGTGCCAGCAGCAAAGCAAGGGGACTAGCGGGGGGGCCAGGAGAGACCCAGTACTTC
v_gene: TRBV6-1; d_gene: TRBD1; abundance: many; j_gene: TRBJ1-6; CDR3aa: CASSAQTGGGNSPLHF; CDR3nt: TGTGCCAGCAGTGCCCAGACAGGGGGTGGGAATTCACCCCTCCACTTT
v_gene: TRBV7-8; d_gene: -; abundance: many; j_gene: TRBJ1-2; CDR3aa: CASSLGSANYGYTF; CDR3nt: TGTGCCAGCAGCTTAGGTTCGGCTAACTATGGCTACACCTTC
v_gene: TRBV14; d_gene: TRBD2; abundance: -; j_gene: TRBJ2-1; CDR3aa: CASSQVSGGAVEQFF; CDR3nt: TGTGCCAGCAGCCAAGTTAGCGGGGGGGCCGTTGAGCAGTTCTTC
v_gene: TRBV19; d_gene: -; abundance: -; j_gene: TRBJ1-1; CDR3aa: CASSIPGHASEAFF; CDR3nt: TGTGCCAGTAGTATACCAGGACACGCGTCGGAAGCTTTCTTT
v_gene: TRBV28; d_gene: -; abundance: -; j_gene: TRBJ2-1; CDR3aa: CASSLSRDIPDNEQFF; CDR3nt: TGTGCCAGCAGTTTATCCCGGGACATCCCCGACAATGAGCAGTTCTTC
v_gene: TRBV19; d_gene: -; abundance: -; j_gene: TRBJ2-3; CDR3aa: CASSIEIGGKVSDTQYF; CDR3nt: TGTGCCAGTAGTATAGAAATTGGGGGTAAGGTGTCAGATACGCAGTATTTT
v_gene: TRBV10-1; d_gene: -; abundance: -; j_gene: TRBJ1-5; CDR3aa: CASSGAGPAYTYSNQPQHF; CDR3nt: TGCGCCAGCAGTGGTGCAGGGCCTGCCTATACTTATAGCAATCAGCCCCAGCATTTT
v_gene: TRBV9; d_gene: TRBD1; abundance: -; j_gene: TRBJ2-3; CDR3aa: CASSVGQGADTQYF; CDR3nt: TGTGCCAGCAGCGTAGGGCAGGGGGCAGATACGCAGTATTTT